The present entry profiles one T cell receptor (beta chain) with its context. The antigen is unknown. This sample was included in a study of Graves' ophthalmopathy and Graves' hyperthyroidism. Looking at the study overall: Over 18 months of follow-up, stable hyperthyroidism required that no ophthalmopathy appear.

Study-level results: A majority of expanded thyroid clonotypes exceeding 0.001 frequency were likewise present in blood.

Orbital computed tomography, thyroid ultrasound, TRAb, serum thyroxine and clinical symptoms formed the basis of diagnosis. From RNA, the CDR3 regions of TCR beta chains were amplified and sequenced. The first-round RT-PCR employed HTBI primers together with the Qiagen OneStep RT-PCR kit. A multiplex PCR was then performed as the second round. Using its own MiXCR run on the multiplex PCR reads, TCRdb lists one record per CDR3 protein. The sample holds about 1.1 million distinct CDR3 sequences, around a third seen once. V lost 5 bases, J lost 4 bases, and 10 bases stayed unmatched. The CDR3 has 16 amino acids. From germline, CDR1 is SGHVT and CDR2 SQSDAQ.

The sequencing input was peripheral blood or thyroid tissue (not recorded which). The TCR comes from an adult man with Graves' hyperthyroidism. The rearrangement links TRBV7-4 to TRBJ2-5; TRBD1 agrees at 10 bases. CDR3 DNA: TGTGCCAGCAGCCCCCGGGACAGGGGTGTGTTAGAGACCCAGTACTTC. Its protein is CASSPRDRGVLETQYF.